What follows are 32 T cell receptor beta chains derived from one specimen sequenced in a study of blood T cell repertoires in COVID-19. Clones were sequenced by immunoSEQ multiplex PCR, and TCRdb holds only the in-frame ones, with some missing. This table holds some 87,000 clones, about 89% found once. Sequenced material: peripheral blood. The receptors were sampled from a woman in her 70s with acute or convalescent COVID-19.

The genes are TRBV6-5 and TRBJ2-7; 8 bases align to TRBD2. Losses at the gene ends were 8 bases for V and 3 bases for J; bases not matched to a gene: 9. The CDR3 runs 14 residues. Per germline, CDR1 MNHEY and CDR2 SVGAGI. CDR3: CASQSGGDHYEQYV. CDR3 sequence (DNA): TGTGCCAGCCAAAGCGGGGGAGATCACTACGAGCAGTACGTC.

For the CDR3, the DNA is TGTGCCAGCAGCAGGGAACGGGGCAGGGGTGAGGATGGCTACACCTTC. Protein: CASSRERGRGEDGYTF. This chain connects TRBV5-4 to TRBJ1-2; perhaps TRBD1 as D (6 bases). The length of the CDR3 is 16 residues. In germline, CDR1 is SGHNT, CDR2 YYREEE (reference sequence). V lost 4 bases to trimming and J lost 6 bases, with 22 bases between them.

The rearrangement links TRBV4-2 to TRBJ2-1, with 7 positions matching TRBD2. The germline CDR1 and CDR2 sequences are LGHNA and YNFKEQ. V trimming: 9 bases; J trimming: 7 bases; junction bases outside the gene matches: 15. This CDR3 comprises 15 residues. In DNA form, the CDR3 reads TGTGCCAGTCATACAGCGGGGCCGGCGGTTAATGAGCAGTTCTTC. As protein: CASHTAGPAVNEQFF.

This chain connects TRBV6-1 to TRBJ1-5; D remains unclear. This CDR3 comprises 14 residues. V dropped 1 base and J dropped 6 bases, with 10 bases sitting between them. In germline, CDR1 is MNHNS, CDR2 SASEGT. The CDR3 DNA is TGTGCCAGCAGTGAAGTGGTCTCAGGTCAGCCCCAGCATTTT. It encodes CASSEVVSGQPQHF.

The V gene is TRBV6-1, the J gene TRBJ2-7; weak D call: TRBD1 (6 bases). Germline V gives CDR1 MNHNS, CDR2 SASEGT. Trimming removed 1 base from V and 6 bases from J, with 16 bases in between. The CDR3 runs to 15 residues. The CDR3 nucleotides read TGTGCCAGCAGTGAAGTCCCCCAGGGGAAAGGCGAGCAGTACGTC. Protein product: CASSEVPQGKGEQYV.

In this sample, this clone turned up a few times. V usage is TRBV28 and J usage is TRBJ1-6; TRBD1 agrees at 10 bases. This CDR3 has 16 residues. The J segment lost 5 bases and the V segment lost 5 bases, leaving 6 bases of the junction unmatched. From germline, CDR1 is MDHEN and CDR2 SYDVKM. As DNA, the CDR3 is TGTGCCAGCAGTACGGGGACAGGGGCACATAATTCACCCCTCCACTTT. Translating it yields CASSTGTGAHNSPLHF. Drawing the rest from reference TRBV28 and TRBJ1-6, the complete variable domain is DVKVTQSSRYLVKRTGEKVFLECVQDMDHENMFWYRQDPGLGLRLIYFSYDVKMKEKGDIPEGYSVSREKKERFSLILESASTNQTSMYLCASSTGTGAHNSPLHFGNGTRLTVT.

This chain joins TRBV3-1 (or the pseudogene TRBV3-2) and TRBJ2-5; 8 positions agree with TRBD2. V gave up 1 base and J gave up 0 bases; unmatched junction bases: 1. CDR1 and CDR2 from the germline V gene are LGHDT and YNNKEL (reference sequence). The CDR3 extends over 15 amino acids. CDR3 in DNA: TGTGCCAGCAGCCAAGGGACTAGCAACCAAGAGACCCAGTACTTC. Translating gives CASSQGTSNQETQYF.

The V gene is TRBV19, the J gene TRBJ2-3; 9 bases agree with TRBD1. From germline, CDR1 is LNHDA and CDR2 SQIVND (reference sequence). J was trimmed by 2 bases and V by 6 bases; bases with no gene match: 9. The CDR3 covers 16 residues. The DNA of the CDR3 is TGTGCCAGTAGCCGAAGGACAGGGGCGACCACAGATACGCAGTATTTT. It is translated as CASSRRTGATTDTQYF.

The chain carries TRBV28 and TRBJ1-3; the D gene is possibly TRBD1 (5 bases). Germline V lookup: CDR1 MDHEN, CDR2 SYDVKM. The CDR3 length is 15 residues. The V gene lost 8 bases and the J gene lost 2 bases, with 16 bases spanning the gap. Here the CDR3 DNA reads TGTGCCAGCGTCTATCACCAGGGCACTGGAAACACCATATATTTT. Amino acids: CASVYHQGTGNTIYF.

J is TRBJ1-6 and V is TRBV6-1; 7 nucleotides agree with TRBD1. This CDR3 has 14 amino acids. J was trimmed by 9 bases and V by 2 bases; bases with no gene match: 4. Germline-derived CDR1 and CDR2 are MNHNS and SASEGT. The CDR3 sequence is CASSESGQSSPLHF. Written as DNA, the CDR3 is TGTGCCAGCAGTGAATCGGGACAGAGTTCACCCCTCCACTTT.

V gene TRBV21-1 combines with J gene TRBJ1-3; no DNA check was done on the table's D call, TRBD1. TRBV21-1 is classified as a pseudogene. There are 15 residues in the CDR3. The CDR3 loop is CASSKQACSGNTIYF. CDR3 DNA: TGTGCCAGCAGCAAACAGGCCTGCTCTGGAAACACCATATATTTT.

This chain connects TRBV6-6 to TRBJ2-1, with 14 bases identical to TRBD2. The CDR3 totals 16 residues. The germline V gene has CDR1 MNHNY and CDR2 SVGAGI (reference sequence). The junction had 7 bases not matched to a gene; V was cut back by 5 bases and J by 7 bases. The CDR3 sequence is CASSTRTSGRPNEQFF. The DNA of the CDR3 is TGTGCCAGCAGTACCAGGACTAGCGGGAGGCCTAATGAGCAGTTCTTC.

This rearrangement joins TRBV27 to TRBJ1-2; D is perhaps TRBD1 (5 bases). The CDR3 is made up of 12 amino acids. Trimming took 5 bases from V and 7 from J, leaving 11 bases between them. Germline assignment: CDR1 MNHEY and CDR2 SMNVEV (reference sequence). Here the CDR3 DNA reads TGTGCCAGCAGTCCCCAGGGAGGTGGCTACACCTTC. Residues: CASSPQGGGYTF.

For the CDR3, the DNA is TGTGCCAGCAGCAGACGGACAGGGGGCGTGGGGGCAGATACGCAGTATTTT. As protein: CASSRRTGGVGADTQYF. The chain links TRBV11-2 to TRBJ2-3, with 11 bases identical to TRBD1. Germline V gives CDR1 SGHAT, CDR2 FQNNGV. The trim removed 5 bases at V and 4 bases at J, leaving 11 bases unmatched. The CDR3 length is 17 residues.

V usage is TRBV30 and J usage is TRBJ1-4; the D gene is possibly TRBD1 (5 bases). CDR3 length: 12 residues. From germline, CDR1 is GTSNPN and CDR2 SVGIG (reference sequence). Trimming took off 1 base at V and 5 bases at J, with 5 bases between the two ends. CDR3: CAWSGQNEKLFF. DNA for the CDR3: TGTGCCTGGAGTGGACAGAATGAAAAACTGTTTTTT.

This clone was detected once. At one of its ends the junction is not consistent with the germline gene, which may arise from a read error. The chain combines TRBV3-1 (or the pseudogene TRBV3-2) with TRBJ1-3, with D possibly TRBD1 on 6 matching bases. Germline assignment: CDR1 LGHDT and CDR2 YNNKEL (reference sequence). The CDR3 consists of 15 residues. CDR3 nucleotide sequence: TGTGCCAGCAGGCCCCGGGGGGGCACAGGAAGCACCATATATTTT. Translated: CASRPRGGTGSTIYF.

The chain joins TRBV19 to TRBJ2-1, with D uncertain. V was shortened by 0 bases and J by 5 bases, with 5 bases between the two germline ends. This CDR3 has 13 amino acids. The germline V gene has CDR1 LNHDA and CDR2 SQIVND (reference sequence). CDR3 bases: TGTGCCAGTAGTATAGATCGTAACAATGAGCAGTTCTTC. This encodes CASSIDRNNEQFF.

The rearrangement uses TRBV19 and TRBJ1-4, with TRBD1 matching over 9 bases. The V gene's germline CDR1 is LNHDA and CDR2 SQIVND (reference sequence). This CDR3 is built from 13 residues. With 8 bases clipped from V and 8 bases from J, the junction kept 6 bases outside the gene matches. The CDR3 is CASQDRGREKLFF. CDR3 DNA sequence: TGTGCCAGTCAGGACAGGGGCAGGGAAAAACTGTTTTTT.

The rearrangement joins TRBV10-3 to TRBJ2-1; D possibly corresponds to TRBD2 (7 bases). This CDR3 is 14 amino acids long. Trimming left V 2 bases short and J 7 bases short, with 12 bases between. Germline V CDR1 and CDR2: ENHRY, SYGVKD. Written as DNA, the CDR3 is TGTGCCATCAGTGAGAGGGGGGGCCGGAATGAGCAGTTCTTC. Translation gives CAISERGGRNEQFF.

The chain joins TRBV2 to TRBJ1-1, with 9 bases that match TRBD1. Germline V lookup: CDR1 SNHLY, CDR2 FYNNEI. The CDR3 loop spans 14 amino acids. J was trimmed by 10 bases and V by 6 bases; bases with no gene match: 12. CDR3 in amino acids: CASSPQGAGVVAFF. The CDR3 bases are TGTGCCAGCAGCCCACAGGGGGCAGGGGTGGTAGCTTTCTTT.

The V and J genes are TRBV7-2 and TRBJ2-5; D may be TRBD1 (5 bases). The CDR3 has 14 amino acids. The V and J ends lost 5 bases and 5 bases respectively, with 15 bases between them. Germline V gene sequence: CDR1 SGHTA, CDR2 FQGNSA. The CDR3 is CASSERGSSETQYF. The DNA of the CDR3 is TGTGCCAGCAGCGAAAGGGGTAGCTCGGAGACCCAGTACTTC.

The chain is built from TRBV28 and TRBJ1-1; D gene uncertain. The germline V gene has CDR1 MDHEN and CDR2 SYDVKM. The CDR3 runs to 12 residues. V shed 3 bases and J shed 7 bases, with 9 bases lying between them. The CDR3 reads CASSFRPHEAFF. As DNA, the CDR3 is TGTGCCAGCAGTTTCAGGCCTCATGAAGCTTTCTTT.

This clone was seen once. V and J are TRBV19 and TRBJ1-2; 7 bases align to TRBD1. Germline V gene lookup returns CDR1 LNHDA and CDR2 SQIVND (reference sequence). After removal of 6 bases from V and 4 bases from J, the junction contained 5 bases not matched to a gene. CDR3 size: 13 residues. DNA for the CDR3: TGTGCCAGTAGCCCCCGACAGGGCTATGGCTACACCTTC. Amino acids: CASSPRQGYGYTF. Combining the CDR3 with reference TRBV19 and TRBJ1-2 gives the whole variable domain DGGITQSPKYLFRKEGQNVTLSCEQNLNHDAMYWYRQDPGQGLRLIYYSQIVNDFQKGDIAEGYSVSREKKESFPLTVTSAQKNPTAFYLCASSPRQGYGYTFGSGTRLTVV.

The chain is built from TRBV9 and TRBJ1-3; D ambiguous. V was shortened by 4 bases and J by 1 base, with 12 bases between the two germline ends. The CDR3 is 15 residues long. Germline V gives CDR1 SGDLS, CDR2 YYNGEE. This CDR3 reads CASSPQVESGNTIYF. CDR3 in DNA: TGTGCCAGCAGCCCCCAGGTGGAATCTGGAAACACCATATATTTT.

V gene TRBV19 combines with J gene TRBJ1-5; 7 nucleotides align to TRBD1. CDR3 length: 14 residues. Germline CDR1 reads LNHDA; CDR2 reads SQIVND (reference sequence). J gave up 5 bases and V 3 bases, and 4 bases lay outside the gene matches. The CDR3 protein is CASSMGQLDQPQHF. The CDR3 DNA sequence: TGTGCCAGTAGTATGGGACAGCTAGATCAGCCCCAGCATTTT.

The rearrangement uses TRBV10-3 and TRBJ2-7, with D perhaps matching TRBD1 (5 bases). The CDR3 is 14 amino acids. Per germline, CDR1 ENHRY and CDR2 SYGVKD. Deletions cut 2 bases from V and 2 bases from J, with 10 bases between. The DNA for the CDR3 is TGTGCCATCAGTGAGAATGGGGCTACCTACGAGCAGTACGTC. It yields the protein CAISENGATYEQYV.

The chain joins TRBV28 to TRBJ1-2, with D possibly matching TRBD1 (5 bases). Germline V gene sequence: CDR1 MDHEN, CDR2 SYDVKM. The CDR3 sequence is 14 residues long. V shed 6 bases and J shed 8 bases, with 19 bases lying between them. CDR3: CASSPGTIGYGYTF. The CDR3, as DNA: TGTGCCAGCAGCCCCGGGACTATTGGATACGGCTACACCTTC.

V and J are TRBV27 and TRBJ2-1, with 9 positions matching TRBD2. The J segment lost 6 bases and the V segment lost 8 bases, leaving 8 bases of the junction unmatched. The CDR3 is 14 amino acids. Germline lookup yields CDR1 MNHEY and CDR2 SMNVEV (reference sequence). The CDR3 region has the DNA TGTGCCAGCCGAGGCGGGAGGGCCGTCAATGAGCAGTTCTTC. Encoded protein: CASRGGRAVNEQFF.

The CDR3 region is CASSLAPRPPGGLEKLFF. The CDR3 nucleotides are TGTGCCAGCAGCCTTGCGCCACGGCCTCCGGGGGGGCTTGAAAAACTGTTTTTT. This chain connects TRBV21-1 to TRBJ1-4. TRBV21-1 is described as a pseudogene. There are 18 residues in the CDR3.

The chain couples TRBV28 to TRBJ2-7, with D tentatively TRBD1 (5 bases). Trimming cost V 7 bases and J 0 bases, with 13 bases left between them. There are 14 residues in the CDR3. The germline V gene encodes CDR1 MDHEN and CDR2 SYDVKM. CDR3 protein: CASTDRGSSYEQYF. The CDR3, as DNA: TGTGCCAGCACAGACAGAGGAAGCTCCTACGAGCAGTACTTC.

The chain has TRBV7-9 and TRBJ1-3, with 8 bases that match TRBD1. Germline CDR1 is SEHNR and CDR2 is FQNEAQ (reference sequence). CDR3 size: 14 residues. The J segment lost 2 bases and the V segment lost 5 bases, leaving 2 bases of the junction unmatched. As DNA, the CDR3 is TGTGCCAGCAGCCTACAGGGGGCTGGAAACACCATATATTTT. Translated: CASSLQGAGNTIYF.

This chain uses TRBV7-9 with TRBJ1-1, with a weak D call TRBD1 (6 bases). The CDR3 contains 14 residues. Germline V gives CDR1 SEHNR, CDR2 FQNEAQ (reference sequence). V was pared by 7 bases and J by 3 bases, with 15 bases between. The CDR3 region has the DNA TGTGCCAGCAATGGGGGGGCCCCCTACACTGAAGCTTTCTTT. It translates to CASNGGAPYTEAFF.